These 22 T cell receptor beta chains were all obtained from the same sample, sequenced in a study of cytomegalovirus exposure and HLA in healthy donors. Amplification used 60 Vbeta primers and 13 Jbeta primers. Assay used: immunoSEQ multiplex PCR; TCRdb lists only in-frame clones, some missing. The sample records roughly 150,000 clones, 78% being singletons. Sequences were obtained from PBMCs. These receptors were taken from a woman aged 40-49 years in good health and CMV-seropositive.

This clone appeared a single time. This rearrangement joins TRBV9 to TRBJ2-3; D ambiguous. The germline gives CDR1 SGDLS, CDR2 YYNGEE. The CDR3 is 13 amino acids. Trimming shortened V by 3 bases and J by 6 bases, and 11 bases separated the two germline ends. The CDR3, as DNA: TGTGCCAGCAGCGCGAGACTTCTTGATACGCAGTATTTT. It specifies CASSARLLDTQYF.

The table lists this clone with a count of one. The J gene is TRBJ1-5, the V gene TRBV7-8, with D perhaps matching TRBD1 (6 bases). The V gene's germline CDR1 is SGHVS and CDR2 FQNEAQ. The V and J ends lost 1 base and 5 bases respectively, with 12 bases between them. This CDR3 spans 15 amino acids. CDR3 sequence: CASSLGGGGHQPQHF. Written as DNA, the CDR3 is TGTGCCAGCAGCTTAGGGGGCGGGGGGCATCAGCCCCAGCATTTT.

This chain links TRBV10-3 with TRBJ2-3, with D uncertain. CDR1 ENHRY and CDR2 SYGVKD come from the germline V gene. The CDR3 is 15 amino acids. V was trimmed by 8 bases and J by 1 base, leaving 16 bases between them. As DNA, the CDR3 is TGTGCCATCGGCCCCCCTCTCCGGGGCACAGATACGCAGTATTTT. Translating it yields CAIGPPLRGTDTQYF.

On this clone: A read error may produce the germline difference seen at one junction end. The chain employs TRBV7-9 and TRBJ1-1; a weak D match, TRBD1 (5 bases). CDR1 is SEHNR and CDR2 is FQNEAQ in the germline V gene (reference sequence). This CDR3 spans 14 amino acids. CDR3 sequence reads: CSSSPGLMNTEAFF. The CDR3 DNA is TGTTCCAGCAGTCCGGGACTGATGAACACTGAAGCTTTCTTT.

The table lists this clone with a few counts. The CDR3 region is CASSAGHLQETQYF. Written as DNA, the CDR3 is TGTGCCAGCAGCGCGGGACACCTCCAAGAGACCCAGTACTTC. The J gene is TRBJ2-5, the V gene TRBV9; perhaps TRBD1 as D (6 bases). In germline, CDR1 is SGDLS, CDR2 YYNGEE. CDR3 length: 14 residues. Between the trimmed V and J ends, which lost 3 bases and 1 base, there was a span of 10 bases.

The chain carries TRBV5-1 and TRBJ1-4, with no clear D. This CDR3 comprises 15 residues. V lost 2 bases, J lost 0 bases, and 8 bases lay in between. Germline values: CDR1 SGHRS, CDR2 YFSETQ. The CDR3 DNA reads TGCGCCAGCAGCTTAAACACCGCAACTAATGAAAAACTGTTTTTT. Protein: CASSLNTATNEKLFF.

This clone was observed a few times. The chain carries TRBV5-4 and TRBJ2-7, with D perhaps TRBD1 (6 bases). Trimming cost V 3 bases and J 0 bases, with 7 bases left between them. This CDR3 has 13 amino acids. CDR1 and CDR2 (germline): SGHNT, YYREEE (reference sequence). For the CDR3, the DNA is TGTGCCAGCAGCTCCAGGGGCTCCTACGAGCAGTACTTC. It yields the protein CASSSRGSYEQYF.

This clone was counted a few times. The rearrangement joins TRBV7-2 to TRBJ2-2; the match to TRBD1 covers 9 bases. The CDR3 extends over 15 amino acids. Germline trimming cut 2 bases from V and 6 bases from J; bases unmatched to any gene: 4. CDR1 is SGHTA, CDR2 FQGNSA, per germline. CDR3 region: CASSLLGTGSGELFF. The DNA of the CDR3 is TGTGCCAGCAGCTTATTGGGGACAGGGTCCGGGGAGCTGTTTTTT.

V usage is TRBV19 and J usage is TRBJ1-2; D unclear. V dropped 6 bases and J dropped 0 bases, with 5 bases sitting between them. The CDR3 is made up of 12 amino acids. Germline CDR1 LNHDA, CDR2 SQIVND (reference sequence). CDR3 nucleotide sequence: TGTGCCAGTAGCTTAGCTAACTATGGCTACACCTTC. Its protein is CASSLANYGYTF.

J is TRBJ1-6 and V is TRBV30, with TRBD1 matching 10 bases. With V trimmed by 1 base and J by 0 bases, 9 bases remained unmatched. Germline V gene lookup returns CDR1 GTSNPN and CDR2 SVGIG (reference sequence). The CDR3 runs to 19 residues. CDR3 region: CAWSDISWTGGSYNSPLHF. As DNA, the CDR3 is TGTGCCTGGAGTGACATCTCGTGGACAGGGGGCTCCTATAATTCACCCCTCCACTTT.

This sequence joins TRBV4-1 and TRBJ2-1, with TRBD2 matching over 8 bases. In germline, CDR1 is MGHRA, CDR2 YSYEKL. After removal of 2 bases from V and 8 bases from J, the junction contained 8 bases not matched to a gene. The CDR3 runs to 15 residues. CDR3 nucleotide sequence: TGCGCCAGCAGCCAACCGGGGGGGGCGCCCGATGAGCAGTTCTTC. It is translated as CASSQPGGAPDEQFF.

This clone occurred once. This chain connects TRBV30 to TRBJ1-2; 12 bases are shared with TRBD1. CDR3 length: 17 residues. CDR1 and CDR2 from the germline V gene are GTSNPN and SVGIG (reference sequence). Losses at the gene ends were 1 base for V and 7 bases for J; bases not matched to a gene: 13. The CDR3 reads CAWSASGTGGMIGGYTF. CDR3 coding DNA: TGTGCCTGGAGTGCATCCGGGACAGGGGGCATGATTGGTGGCTACACCTTC.

The rearrangement uses TRBV2 and TRBJ1-2; 8 bases fit TRBD1. The CDR3 consists of 14 residues. Trimming cost V 6 bases and J 5 bases; bases outside gene matches: 8. Germline CDR1 reads SNHLY; CDR2 reads FYNNEI. The CDR3 reads CASSDGQGLYGYTF. CDR3 nucleotide sequence: TGTGCCAGCAGCGACGGACAGGGACTGTATGGCTACACCTTC.

V gene TRBV7-7 combines with J gene TRBJ2-3; tentative D call: TRBD2 (5 bases). Deletions cut 5 bases from V and 7 bases from J, with 13 bases between. The CDR3 covers 13 residues. Germline CDR1 reads SSHAT; CDR2 reads FNYEAQ (reference sequence). CDR3 nucleotides: TGTGCCAGCAGCGTTAGTGAGGGAAATACGCAGTATTTT. Translating it yields CASSVSEGNTQYF.

In nucleotides, the CDR3 is TGTGCCTGGAGCCGACGACAGGGGCCAAATTCACCCCTCCACTTT. It is translated as CAWSRRQGPNSPLHF. The rearrangement uses TRBV30 and TRBJ1-6, with 8 bases fitting TRBD1. Germline loops: CDR1 GTSNPN, CDR2 SVGIG (reference sequence). J lost 7 bases, V lost 3 bases, and 8 bases had no gene match. The CDR3 length is 15 residues.

The chain uses TRBV5-6 and TRBJ2-1; TRBD2 agrees at 8 bases. Germline loops: CDR1 SGHDT, CDR2 YYEEEE. J gave up 0 bases and V 3 bases, and 5 bases lay outside the gene matches. The length of the CDR3 is 16 residues. The CDR3 protein is CASSSSGYSSYNEQFF. Written as DNA, the CDR3 is TGTGCCAGCAGCTCTAGCGGGTACAGCTCCTACAATGAGCAGTTCTTC.

The rearrangement links TRBV19 to TRBJ1-6, with a possible D match to TRBD1 (6 bases). The germline CDR1 and CDR2 sequences are LNHDA and SQIVND (reference sequence). Deletions cut 6 bases from V and 7 bases from J, with 19 bases between. This CDR3 region has 16 residues. The CDR3 region has the DNA TGTGCCAGTAGCCCACTTCGACAGGACTTAAATTCACCCCTCCACTTT. Translated, it gives CASSPLRQDLNSPLHF.

The chain employs TRBV7-9 and TRBJ2-7, with 12 nucleotides matching TRBD2. Germline-derived CDR1 and CDR2 are SEHNR and FQNEAQ (reference sequence). The CDR3 spans 15 residues. Unmatched junction bases numbered 8, after V lost 5 bases and J lost 6 bases. The CDR3 sequence is CASSPGTSGLLEQYF. In DNA form, the CDR3 reads TGTGCCAGCAGCCCGGGGACTAGCGGGCTCCTCGAGCAGTACTTC.

This clone has just a few counts. The chain joins TRBV5-1 to TRBJ2-5; 11 bases map to TRBD1. The CDR3 is made up of 17 amino acids. Germline trimming cut 0 bases from V and 5 bases from J; bases unmatched to any gene: 9. CDR1 SGHRS and CDR2 YFSETQ come from the germline V gene. The CDR3 DNA reads TGCGCCAGCAGCTTGGCCGGGACAGGGGGGATTTGGGAGACCCAGTACTTC. Translated, it gives CASSLAGTGGIWETQYF.

The V call is TRBV5-1, the J call TRBJ2-2, with 8 bases matching TRBD2. The CDR3 is made up of 18 amino acids. Germline trimming cut 5 bases from V and 2 bases from J; bases unmatched to any gene: 14. Germline-derived CDR1 and CDR2 are SGHRS and YFSETQ. In DNA form, the CDR3 reads TGCGCCAGCAGTGCGGTGTCTTTTAGCGGGGCCAACACCGGGGAGCTGTTTTTT. Translating it yields CASSAVSFSGANTGELFF.

The genes are TRBV7-2 and TRBJ1-1; D unresolved. Germline loops: CDR1 SGHTA, CDR2 FQGNSA. Trimming shortened V by 1 base and J by 6 bases, and 6 bases separated the two germline ends. The length of the CDR3 is 12 residues. In DNA, the CDR3 is TGTGCCAGCAGCTTAGGGTCGGCTGAAGCTTTCTTT. Its translation: CASSLGSAEAFF.

The V call is TRBV4-2, the J call TRBJ2-1, with D perhaps matching TRBD2 (6 bases). Germline V gene lookup returns CDR1 LGHNA and CDR2 YNFKEQ. Trimming cost V 1 base and J 7 bases, with 11 bases left between them. CDR3 size: 14 residues. The CDR3 coding sequence is TGTGCCAGCAGCCAAGGCGGGGCGGGGAATGAGCAGTTCTTC. Encoded protein: CASSQGGAGNEQFF.